A selection of T cell receptor beta chains follows, all from one sample in a study of regulatory T cells in long-lasting Graves disease. TCRdb independently ran MiXCR on the multiplex PCR reads; one entry per CDR3 protein. This sample has about 460,000 distinct CDR3 sequences, with around a fifth found just once. The specimen comprised peripheral blood mononuclear cells (PBMCs), sampled when the disease was refractory, from a patient treated with antithyroid drugs. These receptors were collected from a female donor with Graves disease. CDR3s include the opening cysteine and the closing phenylalanine or tryptophan. The order of the fields is J gene, V gene, clone size, D gene, CDR3 DNA, CDR3 protein. A D gene is named only where the DNA matches it firmly. The size field is filled for only some rows; it gives once, few, many or a size class.

J gene: TRBJ2-5; V gene: TRBV24-1; clone size: many; D gene: .; CDR3 DNA: TGTGCCACCAGCGGACAGACAGCCCAAGAGACCCAGTACTTC; CDR3 protein: CATSGQTAQETQYF
J gene: TRBJ2-2; V gene: TRBV3-1; clone size: .; D gene: TRBD2; CDR3 DNA: TGTGCCAGCAGCCAAGTGAGCGGGGGAGGTCCCGGGGAGCTGTTTTTT; CDR3 protein: CASSQVSGGGPGELFF
J gene: TRBJ1-1; V gene: TRBV6-1; clone size: .; D gene: TRBD1; CDR3 DNA: TGTGCCAGCAGTCGGACAGGGGGCAGCGCTGAAGCTTTCTTT; CDR3 protein: CASSRTGGSAEAFF
J gene: TRBJ1-6; V gene: TRBV3-1; clone size: .; D gene: .; CDR3 DNA: TGTGCCAGCAGCCAGGGGATTTCACCCCTCCACTTT; CDR3 protein: CASSQGISPLHF
J gene: TRBJ2-7; V gene: TRBV28; clone size: many; D gene: TRBD2; CDR3 DNA: TGTGCCAGCAGCTCAGCGGGAGGTGAGGAGCAGTACTTC; CDR3 protein: CASSSAGGEEQYF
J gene: TRBJ1-6; V gene: TRBV14; clone size: .; D gene: TRBD1; CDR3 DNA: TGTGCCAGCAGCGAGGTGGGGACAGGGTATAATTCACCCCTCCACTTT; CDR3 protein: CASSEVGTGYNSPLHF
J gene: TRBJ2-7; V gene: TRBV28; clone size: many; D gene: .; CDR3 DNA: TGTGCCAGCAGTCCGCAAGAAGAGCAGTACTTC; CDR3 protein: CASSPQEEQYF
J gene: TRBJ2-7; V gene: TRBV3-1; clone size: .; D gene: TRBD2; CDR3 DNA: TGTGCCAGCAGCCCACAGTTAGCGGGCAGCTCCTACGAGCAGTACTTC; CDR3 protein: CASSPQLAGSSYEQYF
J gene: TRBJ2-5; V gene: TRBV19; clone size: .; D gene: .; CDR3 DNA: TGTGCCAGTAGTATGCGATCGGCAGGGCAAGAGACCCAGTACTTC; CDR3 protein: CASSMRSAGQETQYF
J gene: TRBJ2-1; V gene: TRBV27; clone size: .; D gene: TRBD2; CDR3 DNA: TGTGCCAGCAGCTTGGCGCTAGCGGGCATCAATGAGCAGTTCTTC; CDR3 protein: CASSLALAGINEQFF
J gene: TRBJ2-5; V gene: TRBV7-2; clone size: many; D gene: .; CDR3 DNA: TGTGCCAGCAGCTTAGGCGGAACCCAAGAGACCCAGTACTTC; CDR3 protein: CASSLGGTQETQYF
J gene: TRBJ1-2; V gene: TRBV6-1; clone size: many; D gene: .; CDR3 DNA: TGTGCCACAGCGGGAGGGCAGAACTATGGCTACACCTTC; CDR3 protein: CATAGGQNYGYTF
J gene: TRBJ1-4; V gene: TRBV5-5; clone size: many; D gene: TRBD1; CDR3 DNA: TGTGCCAGCAGCTTGGCCGAGGGGGCGCGAGGAAAACTGTTTTTT; CDR3 protein: CASSLAEGARGKLFF